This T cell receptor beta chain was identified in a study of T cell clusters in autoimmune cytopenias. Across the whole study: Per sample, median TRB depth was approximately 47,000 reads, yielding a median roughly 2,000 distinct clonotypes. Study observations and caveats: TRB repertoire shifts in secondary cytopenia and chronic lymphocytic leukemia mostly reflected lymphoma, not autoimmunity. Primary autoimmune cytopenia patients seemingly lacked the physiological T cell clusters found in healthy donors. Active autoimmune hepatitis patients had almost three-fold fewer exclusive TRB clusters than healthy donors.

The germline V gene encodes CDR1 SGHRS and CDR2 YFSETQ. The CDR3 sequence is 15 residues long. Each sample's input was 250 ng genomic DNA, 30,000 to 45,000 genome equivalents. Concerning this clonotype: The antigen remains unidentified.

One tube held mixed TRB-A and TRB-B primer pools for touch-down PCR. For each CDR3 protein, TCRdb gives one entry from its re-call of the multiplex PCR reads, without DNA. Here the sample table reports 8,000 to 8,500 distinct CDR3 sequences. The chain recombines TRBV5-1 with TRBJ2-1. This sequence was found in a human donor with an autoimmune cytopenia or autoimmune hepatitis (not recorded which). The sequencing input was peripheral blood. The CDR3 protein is CASSLTLSSYNEQFF.